The 2 T cell receptor beta chains below were found in one sample sequenced in a study of T cell responses to AZD1222 COVID-19 vaccine. Some clones are missing from TCRdb's copy, which holds only in-frame ones; the method was immunoSEQ multiplex PCR. The top ten hold around 28% of the sample, which has about 83,000 clones, 85% to 95% seen once. The starting material was peripheral blood, obtained 28 days after the second AZD1222 dose. The source of these receptors is an adult who received the AZD1222 COVID-19 vaccine.

The chain joins TRBV3-1 (or the pseudogene TRBV3-2) to TRBJ1-4, with D possibly TRBD1 on 5 matching bases. Germline CDR1 is LGHDT and CDR2 is YNNKEL (reference sequence). The CDR3 sequence is 14 residues long. Trimming removed 4 bases at V and 8 bases at J, with 14 bases between. The CDR3 DNA sequence: TGTGCCAGCAGCCGACAGAGGAGAGAAGAAAAACTGTTTTTT. This gives the protein CASSRQRREEKLFF.

V is TRBV4-3 and J is TRBJ2-3, with 7 bases matching TRBD2. Per germline, CDR1 LGHNA and CDR2 YSLEER. J was trimmed by 6 bases and V by 1 base; bases with no gene match: 7. The CDR3 loop spans 15 amino acids. The CDR3 nucleotides read TGCGCCAGCAGCCAAGTAGGGGACGGGAGGGATACGCAGTATTTT. Protein sequence: CASSQVGDGRDTQYF.